The T cell receptor beta chain under discussion was sequenced for a study of cytomegalovirus exposure and HLA in healthy donors. PCR primers comprised 60 Vbeta and 13 Jbeta primers. Profiling relied on immunoSEQ multiplex PCR, and the TCRdb table lists in-frame clones only, not all of them. The table has more than 85,000 clones, around 80% seen once. In germline, CDR1 is SEHNR, CDR2 FQNEAQ (reference sequence). V was trimmed by 6 bases and J by 3 bases, leaving 14 bases between them. The CDR3 sequence is 15 residues long. This TCR derives from a man between 18 and 35 years old in good health and CMV-seronegative. The chain carries TRBV7-9 and TRBJ2-2; a weak D match, TRBD2 (5 bases). Sequencing was done on a sample of PBMCs. The CDR3 coding sequence is TGTGCCAGCAGTCTTGACAAGCGGTACACCGGGGAGCTGTTTTTT. Protein sequence: CASSLDKRYTGELFF.